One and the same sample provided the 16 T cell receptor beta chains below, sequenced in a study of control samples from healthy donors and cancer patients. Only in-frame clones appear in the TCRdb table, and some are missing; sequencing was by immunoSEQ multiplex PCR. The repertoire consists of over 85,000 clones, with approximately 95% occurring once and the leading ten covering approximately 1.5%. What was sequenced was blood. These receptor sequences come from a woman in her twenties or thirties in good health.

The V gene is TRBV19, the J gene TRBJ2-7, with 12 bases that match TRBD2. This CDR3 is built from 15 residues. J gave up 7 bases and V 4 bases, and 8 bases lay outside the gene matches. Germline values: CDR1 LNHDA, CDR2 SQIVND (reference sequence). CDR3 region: CASSTLTSGSREQYF. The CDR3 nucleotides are TGTGCCAGTAGTACTCTGACTAGCGGGAGTCGGGAGCAGTACTTC.

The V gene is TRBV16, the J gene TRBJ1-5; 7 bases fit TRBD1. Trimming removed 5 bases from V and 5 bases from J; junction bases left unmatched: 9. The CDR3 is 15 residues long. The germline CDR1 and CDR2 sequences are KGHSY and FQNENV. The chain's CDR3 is CASSEFDRDDQPQHF. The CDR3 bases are TGTGCCAGCAGCGAATTCGACAGGGATGATCAGCCCCAGCATTTT.

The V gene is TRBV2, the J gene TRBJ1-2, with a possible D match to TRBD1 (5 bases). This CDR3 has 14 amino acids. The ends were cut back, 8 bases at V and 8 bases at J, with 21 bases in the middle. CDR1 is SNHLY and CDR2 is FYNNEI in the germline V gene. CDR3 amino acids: CASCQRDPGRGYTF. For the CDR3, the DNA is TGTGCCAGCTGCCAGCGGGACCCGGGGCGGGGCTACACCTTC. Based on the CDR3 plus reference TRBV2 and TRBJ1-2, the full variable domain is EPEVTQTPSHQVTQMGQEVILRCVPISNHLYFYWYRQILGQKVEFLVSFYNNEISEKSEIFDDQFSVERPDGSNFTLKIRSTKLEDSAMYFCASCQRDPGRGYTFGSGTRLTVV.

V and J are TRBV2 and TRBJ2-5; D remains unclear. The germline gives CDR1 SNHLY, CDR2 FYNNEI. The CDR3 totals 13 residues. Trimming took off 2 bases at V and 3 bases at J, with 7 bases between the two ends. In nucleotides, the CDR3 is TGTGCCAGCAGTGAATATCTGAAAGAGACCCAGTACTTC. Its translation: CASSEYLKETQYF.

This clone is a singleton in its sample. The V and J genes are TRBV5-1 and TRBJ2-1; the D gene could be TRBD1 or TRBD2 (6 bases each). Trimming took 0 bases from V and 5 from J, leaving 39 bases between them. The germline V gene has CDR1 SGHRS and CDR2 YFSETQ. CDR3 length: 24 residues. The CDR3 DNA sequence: TGCGCCAGCAGCTTGGGATCCTTTTTTACAGGGCGGGGCGGGACCCGCTACGCCCACAATGAGCAGTTCTTC. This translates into CASSLGSFFTGRGGTRYAHNEQFF.

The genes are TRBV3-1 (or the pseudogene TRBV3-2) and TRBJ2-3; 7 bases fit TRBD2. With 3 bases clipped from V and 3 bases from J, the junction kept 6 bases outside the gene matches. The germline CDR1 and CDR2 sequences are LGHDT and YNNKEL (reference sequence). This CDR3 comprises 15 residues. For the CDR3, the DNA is TGTGCCAGCAGCCACGGGTTGCGGGAGACAGATACGCAGTATTTT. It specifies CASSHGLRETDTQYF.

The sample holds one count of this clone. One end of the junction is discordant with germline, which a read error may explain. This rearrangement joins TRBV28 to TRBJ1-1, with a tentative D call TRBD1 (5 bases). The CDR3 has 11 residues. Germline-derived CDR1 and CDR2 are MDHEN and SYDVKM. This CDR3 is CASSVGGEGFF. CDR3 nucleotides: TGTGCCAGCAGTGTCGGGGGAGAAGGTTTCTTT.

The CDR3 sequence is CATSDFVVYEQYF. For the CDR3, the DNA is TGTGCCACCAGTGATTTCGTAGTCTACGAGCAGTACTTC. The chain recombines TRBV24-1 with TRBJ2-7; D gene ambiguous. The V and J ends lost 1 base and 3 bases respectively, with 6 bases between them. The CDR3 covers 13 residues. Germline CDR1 reads KGHDR; CDR2 reads SFDVKD.

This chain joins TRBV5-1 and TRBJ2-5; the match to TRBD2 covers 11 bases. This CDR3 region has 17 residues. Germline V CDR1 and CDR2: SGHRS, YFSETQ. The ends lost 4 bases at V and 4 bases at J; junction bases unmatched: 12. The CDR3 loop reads CASSPRLAGMRIETQYF. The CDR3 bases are TGCGCCAGCAGCCCCAGACTAGCGGGGATGCGCATAGAGACCCAGTACTTC.

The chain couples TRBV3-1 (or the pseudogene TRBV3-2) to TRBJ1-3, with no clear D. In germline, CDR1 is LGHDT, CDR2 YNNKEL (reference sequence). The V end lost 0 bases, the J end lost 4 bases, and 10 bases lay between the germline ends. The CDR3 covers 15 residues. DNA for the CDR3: TGTGCCAGCAGCCAAGACGCAGGTTTGGGAAACACCATATATTTT. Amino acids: CASSQDAGLGNTIYF.

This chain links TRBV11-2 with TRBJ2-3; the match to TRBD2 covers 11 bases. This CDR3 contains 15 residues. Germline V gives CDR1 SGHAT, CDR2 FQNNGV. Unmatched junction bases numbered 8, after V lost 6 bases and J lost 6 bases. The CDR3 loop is CASSFSGGALDTQYF. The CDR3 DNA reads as TGTGCCAGCAGTTTTAGCGGGGGGGCATTGGATACGCAGTATTTT.

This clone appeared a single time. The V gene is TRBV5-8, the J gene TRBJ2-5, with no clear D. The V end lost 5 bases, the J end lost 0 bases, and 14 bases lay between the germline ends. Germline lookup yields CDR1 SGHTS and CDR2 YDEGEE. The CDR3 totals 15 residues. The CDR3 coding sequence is TGTGCCAGCAGTTCCCTGGGTACCAACCAAGAGACCCAGTACTTC. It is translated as CASSSLGTNQETQYF.

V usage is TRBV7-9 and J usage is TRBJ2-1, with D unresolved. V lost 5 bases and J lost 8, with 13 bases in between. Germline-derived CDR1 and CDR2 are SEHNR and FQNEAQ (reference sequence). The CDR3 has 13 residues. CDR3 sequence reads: CASSRKYQDEQFF. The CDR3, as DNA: TGTGCCAGCAGCCGAAAATACCAGGATGAGCAGTTCTTC.

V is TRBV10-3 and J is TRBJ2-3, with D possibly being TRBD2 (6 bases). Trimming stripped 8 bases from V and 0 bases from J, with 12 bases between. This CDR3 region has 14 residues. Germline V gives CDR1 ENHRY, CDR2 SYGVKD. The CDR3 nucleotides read TGTGCCATCGCGGGGAGTTGGAGCACAGATACGCAGTATTTT. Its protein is CAIAGSWSTDTQYF.

The CDR3: CASSSGTHRSYNEQFF. The CDR3 DNA reads TGTGCCAGCAGCTCCGGGACTCACCGCTCCTACAATGAGCAGTTCTTC. The chain combines TRBV13 with TRBJ2-1; weak D call: TRBD2 (6 bases). Between the trimmed V and J ends, which lost 4 bases and 0 bases, there was a span of 13 bases. The CDR3 totals 16 residues. Germline assignment: CDR1 PRHDT and CDR2 FYEKMQ (reference sequence).

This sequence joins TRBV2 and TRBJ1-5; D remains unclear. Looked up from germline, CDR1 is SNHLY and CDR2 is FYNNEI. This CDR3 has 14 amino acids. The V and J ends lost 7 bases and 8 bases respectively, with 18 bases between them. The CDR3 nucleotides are TGTGCCAGCATGGCCTTTGTGGAGGGAAAGCCCCAGCATTTT. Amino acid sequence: CASMAFVEGKPQHF.